The clone carrying this T cell receptor beta chain was counted many times. Its cognate antigen is unknown. The germline gives CDR1 SQVTM, CDR2 ANQGSEA. The V and J ends lost 4 bases and 6 bases respectively, with 16 bases between them. This CDR3 has 13 residues. Libraries used 2 million unsorted PBMCs kept frozen in RNAlater. The source of the sample is a study of neurological immune-mediated disorders. The overall study: There were around 35 multiple sclerosis patients; around 31 were relapsing-remitting and 3 were secondary progressive. Whole-study results and caveats: The greatest TCR clonal expansion appeared in HTLV-1-associated myelopathy and the smallest, falling below healthy controls, in multiple sclerosis.

TCRdb re-called the 5' RACE reads through MiXCR, storing one row per CDR3 protein. The table lists 80,000 to 95,000 distinct CDR3 sequences, under 4.5% of them singletons, with less than 3.5% in the top ten. The sequenced material came from PBMCs. The V gene is TRBV29-1, the J gene TRBJ2-7, with D possibly TRBD2 on 6 matching bases. The clonotype comes from a woman in her fifties or sixties with multiple sclerosis. This CDR3 reads CSVGSGGLVEQYF. As DNA, the CDR3 is TGCAGCGTTGGGTCCGGGGGACTCGTCGAGCAGTACTTC.